This TCR beta chain was profiled in a study of T-cell reconstitution after alpha-beta-depleted transplantation in children. Per germline, CDR1 SGHRS and CDR2 YFSETQ. The CDR3 runs 17 residues. Losses at the gene ends were 4 bases for V and 5 bases for J; bases not matched to a gene: 9. This clonotype was recorded many times. The authors prepared the TCRbeta library with unique molecular identifiers. TCRdb itself ran the PCR reads through MiXCR, one entry per CDR3 protein. The repertoire holds about 610,000 distinct CDR3 sequences, over 9.5% seen once, with roughly 4% in the top ten. The sequencing here drew on PBMCs from the stem cell graft donor, taken from the stem cell graft. The receptor was isolated from a human donor who donated a stem cell graft to a child with acute myeloid leukemia. The rearrangement joins TRBV5-1 to TRBJ2-3; 14 positions agree with TRBD2. As DNA, the CDR3 is TGCGCCAGCAGCCTCGGGACTAGCGGGAGAATTGGAGATACGCAGTATTTT. Encoded protein: CASSLGTSGRIGDTQYF.